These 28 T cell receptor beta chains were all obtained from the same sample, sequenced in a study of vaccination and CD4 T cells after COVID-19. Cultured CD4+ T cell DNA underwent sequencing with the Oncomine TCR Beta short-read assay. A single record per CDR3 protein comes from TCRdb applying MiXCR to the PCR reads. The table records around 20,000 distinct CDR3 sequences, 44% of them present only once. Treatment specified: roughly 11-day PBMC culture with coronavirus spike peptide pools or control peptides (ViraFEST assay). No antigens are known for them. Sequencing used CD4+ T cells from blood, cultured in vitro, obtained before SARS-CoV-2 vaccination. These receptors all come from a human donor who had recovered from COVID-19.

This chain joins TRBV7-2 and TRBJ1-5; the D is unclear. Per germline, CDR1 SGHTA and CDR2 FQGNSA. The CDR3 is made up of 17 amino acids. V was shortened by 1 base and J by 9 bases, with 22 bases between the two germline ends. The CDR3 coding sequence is TGTGCCAGCAGCTTAGAGGTGAATATTTACGCGGGCGGGCCCCAGCATTTT. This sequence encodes CASSLEVNIYAGGPQHF.

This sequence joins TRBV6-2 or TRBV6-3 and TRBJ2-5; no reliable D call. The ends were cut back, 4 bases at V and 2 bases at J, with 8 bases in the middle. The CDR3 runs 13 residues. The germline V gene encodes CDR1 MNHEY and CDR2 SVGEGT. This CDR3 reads CASSFGRQETQYF. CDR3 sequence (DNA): TGTGCCAGCAGTTTCGGCAGACAAGAGACCCAGTACTTC.

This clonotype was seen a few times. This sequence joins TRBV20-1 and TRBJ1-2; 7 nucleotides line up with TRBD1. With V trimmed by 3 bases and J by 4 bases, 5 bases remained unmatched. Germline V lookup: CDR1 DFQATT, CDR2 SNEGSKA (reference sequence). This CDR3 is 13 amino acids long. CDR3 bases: TGCAGTGCTAGTGTACAGGGGAGCTATGGCTACACCTTC. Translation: CSASVQGSYGYTF.

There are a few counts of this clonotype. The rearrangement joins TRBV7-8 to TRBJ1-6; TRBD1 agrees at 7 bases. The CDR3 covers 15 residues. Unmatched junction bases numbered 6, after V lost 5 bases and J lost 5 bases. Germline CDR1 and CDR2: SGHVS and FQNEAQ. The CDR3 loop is CASSPSGTDNSPLHF. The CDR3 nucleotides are TGTGCCAGCAGCCCTAGCGGGACAGATAATTCACCCCTCCACTTT.

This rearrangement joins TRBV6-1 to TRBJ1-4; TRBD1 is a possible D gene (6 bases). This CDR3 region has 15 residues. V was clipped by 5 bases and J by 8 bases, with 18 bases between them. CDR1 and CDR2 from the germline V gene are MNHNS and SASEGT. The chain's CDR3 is CASSNEMGAREKLFF. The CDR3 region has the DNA TGTGCCAGCAGTAACGAGATGGGGGCTAGGGAAAAACTGTTTTTT.

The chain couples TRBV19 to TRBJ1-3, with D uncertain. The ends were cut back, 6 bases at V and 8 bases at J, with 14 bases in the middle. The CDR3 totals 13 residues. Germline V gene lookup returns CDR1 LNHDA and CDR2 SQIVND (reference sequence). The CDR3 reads CASSYARMDTIYF. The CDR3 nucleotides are TGTGCCAGTAGCTACGCCCGGATGGACACCATATATTTT.

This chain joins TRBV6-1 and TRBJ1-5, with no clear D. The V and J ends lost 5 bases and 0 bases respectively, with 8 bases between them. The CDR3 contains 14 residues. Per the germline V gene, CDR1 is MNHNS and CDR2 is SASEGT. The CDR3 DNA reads TGTGCCAGCAGTCCCTCCTATAGCAATCAGCCCCAGCATTTT. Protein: CASSPSYSNQPQHF.

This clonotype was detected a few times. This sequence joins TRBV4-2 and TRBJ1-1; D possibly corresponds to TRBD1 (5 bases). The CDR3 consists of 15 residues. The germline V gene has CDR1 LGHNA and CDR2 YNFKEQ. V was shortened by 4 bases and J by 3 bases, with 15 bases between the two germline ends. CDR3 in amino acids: CASSRDSKGDTEAFF. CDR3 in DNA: TGTGCCAGCAGCCGCGACAGTAAAGGAGACACTGAAGCTTTCTTT.

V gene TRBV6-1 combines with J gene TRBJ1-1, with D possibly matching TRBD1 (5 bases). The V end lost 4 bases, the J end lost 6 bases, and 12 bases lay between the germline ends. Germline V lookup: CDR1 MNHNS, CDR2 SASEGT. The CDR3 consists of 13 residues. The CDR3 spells CASSARQYAEAFF. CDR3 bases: TGTGCCAGCAGTGCCCGACAGTACGCTGAAGCTTTCTTT.

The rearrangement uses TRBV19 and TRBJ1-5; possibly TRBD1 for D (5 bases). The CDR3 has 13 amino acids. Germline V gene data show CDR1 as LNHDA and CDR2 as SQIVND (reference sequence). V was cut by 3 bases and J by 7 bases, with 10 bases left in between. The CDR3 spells CASSIRVGQPQHF. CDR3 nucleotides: TGTGCCAGTAGTATCAGGGTTGGGCAGCCCCAGCATTTT.

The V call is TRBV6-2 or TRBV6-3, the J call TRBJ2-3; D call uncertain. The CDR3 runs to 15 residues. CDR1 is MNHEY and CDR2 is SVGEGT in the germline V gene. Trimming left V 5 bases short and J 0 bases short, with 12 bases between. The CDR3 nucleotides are TGTGCCAGCAGTCCAACGGGCCTTAGCACAGATACGCAGTATTTT. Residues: CASSPTGLSTDTQYF.

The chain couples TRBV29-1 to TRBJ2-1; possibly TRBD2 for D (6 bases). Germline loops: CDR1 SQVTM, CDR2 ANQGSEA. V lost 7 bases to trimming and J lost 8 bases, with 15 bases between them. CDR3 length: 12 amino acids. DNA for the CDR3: TGCAGCGGAACTAGCAGCTGGGATGAGCAGTTCTTC. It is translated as CSGTSSWDEQFF.

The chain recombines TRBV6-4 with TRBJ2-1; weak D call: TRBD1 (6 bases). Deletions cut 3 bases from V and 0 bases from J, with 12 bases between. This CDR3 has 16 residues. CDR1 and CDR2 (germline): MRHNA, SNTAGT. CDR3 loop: CASSEQGPSSYNEQFF. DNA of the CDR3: TGTGCCAGCAGTGAACAGGGCCCGAGCTCCTACAATGAGCAGTTCTTC.

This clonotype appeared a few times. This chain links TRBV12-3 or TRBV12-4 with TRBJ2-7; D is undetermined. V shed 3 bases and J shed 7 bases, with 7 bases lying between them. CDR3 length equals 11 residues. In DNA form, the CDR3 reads TGTGCCAGCAGTTTGGTAGGAGAGCAGTACTTC. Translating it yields CASSLVGEQYF.

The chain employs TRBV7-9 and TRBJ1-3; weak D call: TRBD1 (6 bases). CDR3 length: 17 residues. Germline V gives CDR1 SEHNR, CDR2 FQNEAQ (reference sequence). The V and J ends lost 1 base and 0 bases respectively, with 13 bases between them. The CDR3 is CASSLVLTGDSGNTIYF. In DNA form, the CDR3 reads TGTGCCAGCAGCTTAGTTTTGACAGGTGACTCTGGAAACACCATATATTTT.

CDR3 amino acids: CASSLARQGATGYTF. As DNA, the CDR3 is TGTGCCAGCAGCTTAGCGCGACAGGGGGCGACTGGCTACACCTTC. The rearrangement links TRBV7-2 to TRBJ1-2, with 10 bases matching TRBD1. Trimming cost V 0 bases and J 7 bases; bases outside gene matches: 5. This CDR3 is 15 amino acids long. Germline V lookup: CDR1 SGHTA, CDR2 FQGNSA.

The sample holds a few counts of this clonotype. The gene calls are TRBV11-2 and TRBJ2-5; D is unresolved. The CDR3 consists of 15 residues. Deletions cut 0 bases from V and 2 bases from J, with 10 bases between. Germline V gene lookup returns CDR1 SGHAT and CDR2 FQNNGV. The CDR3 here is CASSLDAADQETQYF. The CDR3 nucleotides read TGTGCCAGCAGCTTAGATGCGGCAGATCAAGAGACCCAGTACTTC.

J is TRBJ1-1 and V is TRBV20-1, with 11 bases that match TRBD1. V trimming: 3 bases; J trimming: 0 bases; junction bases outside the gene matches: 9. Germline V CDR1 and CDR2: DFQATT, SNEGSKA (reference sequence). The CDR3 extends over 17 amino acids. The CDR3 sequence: CSASRDRGNFMNTEAFF. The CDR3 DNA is TGCAGTGCTAGCAGGGACAGGGGGAATTTCATGAACACTGAAGCTTTCTTT.

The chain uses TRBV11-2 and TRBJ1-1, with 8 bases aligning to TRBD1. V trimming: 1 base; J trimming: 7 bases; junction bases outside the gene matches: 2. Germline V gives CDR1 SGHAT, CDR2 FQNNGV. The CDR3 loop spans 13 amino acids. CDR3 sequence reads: CASSLVGTGEAFF. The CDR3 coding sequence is TGTGCCAGCAGCTTAGTAGGGACAGGTGAAGCTTTCTTT.

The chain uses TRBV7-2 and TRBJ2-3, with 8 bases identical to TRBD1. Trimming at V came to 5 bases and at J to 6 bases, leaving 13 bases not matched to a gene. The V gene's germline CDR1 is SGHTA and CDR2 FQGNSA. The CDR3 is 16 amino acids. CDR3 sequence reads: CASSRTGTGLQDTQYF. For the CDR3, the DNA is TGTGCCAGCAGCCGTACCGGGACAGGTTTACAGGATACGCAGTATTTT.

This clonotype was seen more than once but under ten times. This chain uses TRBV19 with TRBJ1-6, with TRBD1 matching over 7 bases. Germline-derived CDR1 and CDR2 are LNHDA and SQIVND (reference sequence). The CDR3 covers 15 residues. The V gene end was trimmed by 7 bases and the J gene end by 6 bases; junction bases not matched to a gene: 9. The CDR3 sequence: CASNTGALSNSPLHF. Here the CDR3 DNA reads TGTGCCAGTAATACAGGGGCGCTTAGTAATTCACCCCTCCACTTT. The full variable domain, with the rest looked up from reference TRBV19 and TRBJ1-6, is DGGITQSPKYLFRKEGQNVTLSCEQNLNHDAMYWYRQDPGQGLRLIYYSQIVNDFQKGDIAEGYSVSREKKESFPLTVTSAQKNPTAFYLCASNTGALSNSPLHFGNGTRLTVT.

The CDR3 DNA reads as TGTGCCAGCAGTTTCCCTCTTGGATTGAGGACAGGGTCCTACGAGCAGTACTTC. It translates to CASSFPLGLRTGSYEQYF. The gene calls are TRBV12-3 or TRBV12-4 and TRBJ2-7, with 8 bases fitting TRBD1. This CDR3 spans 18 amino acids. V trimming: 3 bases; J trimming: 1 base; junction bases outside the gene matches: 14.

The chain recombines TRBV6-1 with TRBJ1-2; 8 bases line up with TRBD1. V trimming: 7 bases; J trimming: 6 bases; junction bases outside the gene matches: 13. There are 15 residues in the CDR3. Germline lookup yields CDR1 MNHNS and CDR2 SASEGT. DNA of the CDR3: TGTGCCAGCACAACCACCCCCCCAGGGGGCAATGGCTACACCTTC. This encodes CASTTTPPGGNGYTF.

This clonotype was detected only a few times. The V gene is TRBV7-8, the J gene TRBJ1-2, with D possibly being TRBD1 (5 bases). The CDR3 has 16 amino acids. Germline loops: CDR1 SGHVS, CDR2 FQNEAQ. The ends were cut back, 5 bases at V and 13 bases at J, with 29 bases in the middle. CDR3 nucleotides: TGTGCCAGCAGCGATACACCCGGTAGGGGCAGGGAGTTCCGCACCTTC. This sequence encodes CASSDTPGRGREFRTF.

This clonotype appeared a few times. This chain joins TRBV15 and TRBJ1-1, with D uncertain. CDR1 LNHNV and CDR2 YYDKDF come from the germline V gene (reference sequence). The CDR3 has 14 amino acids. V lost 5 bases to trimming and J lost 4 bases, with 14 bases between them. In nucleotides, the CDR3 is TGTGCCACCAGCCCCCGGGTACAAGGCACTGAAGCTTTCTTT. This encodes CATSPRVQGTEAFF. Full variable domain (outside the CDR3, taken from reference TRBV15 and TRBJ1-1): DAMVIQNPRYQVTQFGKPVTLSCSQTLNHNVMYWYQQKSSQAPKLLFHYYDKDFNNEADTPDNFQSRRPNTSFCFLDIRSPGLGDTAMYLCATSPRVQGTEAFFGQGTRLTVV.

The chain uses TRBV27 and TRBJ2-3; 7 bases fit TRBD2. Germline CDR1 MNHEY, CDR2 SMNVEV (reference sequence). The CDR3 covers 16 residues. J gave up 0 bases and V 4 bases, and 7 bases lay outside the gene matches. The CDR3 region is CASSYTLSGSTDTQYF. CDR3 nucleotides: TGTGCCAGCAGTTATACCCTTAGCGGGAGCACAGATACGCAGTATTTT.

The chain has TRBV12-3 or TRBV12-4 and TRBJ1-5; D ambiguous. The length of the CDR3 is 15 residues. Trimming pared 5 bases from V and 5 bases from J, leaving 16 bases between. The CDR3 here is CASSPSAPGDQPQHF. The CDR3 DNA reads TGTGCCAGCAGTCCCTCGGCTCCTGGGGATCAGCCCCAGCATTTT.

CDR3 in DNA: TGTGCCATCGGGGGACAACCCTCTGGAAACACCATATATTTT. Translation: CAIGGQPSGNTIYF. The V call is TRBV10-3, the J call TRBJ1-3; possibly TRBD1 for D (6 bases). CDR1 is ENHRY and CDR2 is SYGVKD in the germline V gene. The CDR3 extends over 14 amino acids. V lost 8 bases and J lost 0, with 11 bases in between.